This TCR beta chain appears in the sequencing data of a study of shared clonotypes between healthy human individuals. Clones were sequenced by immunoSEQ multiplex PCR, and TCRdb holds only the in-frame ones, with some missing. The sample consists of about 2 million clones, around 96% of them appearing once. Positively selected for CCR7, the CD45RO-negative cells used as naive CD8 cells excluded terminally differentiated effector memory CD45RA+ cells. This clonotype originated in a man in his late teens or twenties in good health. The source material was naive CD8+ T cells sorted from blood.

The CDR3 here is CASARIASYSNQPQHF. The CDR3 coding sequence is TGTGCCAGCGCCAGGATAGCCAGTTATAGCAATCAGCCCCAGCATTTT. The chain employs TRBV27 and TRBJ1-5, with D hard to call. Germline values: CDR1 MNHEY, CDR2 SMNVEV (reference sequence). CDR3 length: 16 residues. Trimming took off 8 bases at V and 0 bases at J, with 17 bases between the two ends.